Below are 17 T cell receptor beta chains sequenced from a single sample in a study of cytomegalovirus exposure and HLA in healthy donors. The primer mix had 60 Vbeta and 13 Jbeta primers. Assay used: immunoSEQ multiplex PCR; TCRdb lists only in-frame clones, some missing. The repertoire table contains around 75,000 clones. Sequenced sample: PBMCs. The receptors come from a man aged 45-65 years in good health and CMV-seropositive.

The V call is TRBV21-1, the J call TRBJ2-7; TRBD1 is the table's D call, not checked against the DNA. TRBV21-1 is a documented pseudogene. This CDR3 is built from 16 residues. CDR3 amino acids: CASSKNPGQAADEQYF. CDR3 coding DNA: TGTGCCAGCAGCAAAAATCCGGGACAGGCAGCCGACGAGCAGTACTTC.

This rearrangement joins TRBV15 to TRBJ2-5; 7 nucleotides match TRBD1. With V trimmed by 2 bases and J by 5 bases, 5 bases remained unmatched. The CDR3 has 14 residues. Germline CDR1 LNHNV, CDR2 YYDKDF (reference sequence). The DNA of the CDR3 is TGTGCCACCAGCAGACCGACAGGGAGCGAGACCCAGTACTTC. Residues: CATSRPTGSETQYF. Full variable domain (missing parts from reference TRBV15 and TRBJ2-5): DAMVIQNPRYQVTQFGKPVTLSCSQTLNHNVMYWYQQKSSQAPKLLFHYYDKDFNNEADTPDNFQSRRPNTSFCFLDIRSPGLGDTAMYLCATSRPTGSETQYFGPGTRLLVL.

The rearrangement joins TRBV19 to TRBJ2-3; 8 nucleotides align to TRBD1. This CDR3 is 15 amino acids long. Per germline, CDR1 LNHDA and CDR2 SQIVND (reference sequence). Unmatched junction bases numbered 7, after V lost 5 bases and J lost 3 bases. The CDR3 reads CASSPRTGRTDTQYF. CDR3 nucleotide sequence: TGTGCCAGTAGTCCTCGGACAGGGCGGACAGATACGCAGTATTTT.

The genes are TRBV6-8 and TRBJ1-2, with 8 positions matching TRBD1. The CDR3 loop spans 13 amino acids. Germline V gene sequence: CDR1 MNHGY, CDR2 SAAAGT. Germline trimming cut 6 bases from V and 7 bases from J; bases unmatched to any gene: 7. Here the CDR3 DNA reads TGTGCCAGCAGGACAGGGGAAGGTAGTGGCTACACCTTC. Amino acid sequence: CASRTGEGSGYTF.

This chain joins TRBV5-6 and TRBJ1-5; D gene ambiguous. V was trimmed by 4 bases and J by 4 bases, leaving 15 bases between them. Germline V gene data show CDR1 as SGHDT and CDR2 as YYEEEE. The CDR3 extends over 15 amino acids. CDR3 residues: CASSLTVGVNQPQHF. The CDR3 nucleotides read TGTGCCAGCAGCCTTACTGTGGGAGTGAATCAGCCCCAGCATTTT.

The chain uses TRBV13 and TRBJ2-6, with TRBD1 matching 10 bases. There are 18 residues in the CDR3. The ends lost 5 bases at V and 1 base at J; junction bases unmatched: 8. Germline-derived CDR1 and CDR2 are PRHDT and FYEKMQ (reference sequence). Written as DNA, the CDR3 is TGTGCCAGCAGCCCCGGGACAGGGGTAGGTTCTGGGGCCAACGTCCTGACTTTC. Translated, it gives CASSPGTGVGSGANVLTF.

The genes are TRBV7-2 and TRBJ1-2; perhaps TRBD1 as D (6 bases). The CDR3 runs to 15 residues. The V end was cut by 5 bases, the J end by 4 bases, with 17 bases between. Germline V gives CDR1 SGHTA, CDR2 FQGNSA. The CDR3 DNA is TGTGCCAGCAGCCCCCCGGACAGATCCCCCTATGGCTACACCTTC. Amino acids: CASSPPDRSPYGYTF.

The chain recombines TRBV9 with TRBJ2-5; 9 nucleotides line up with TRBD2. V was clipped by 4 bases and J by 1 base; unmatched bases: 11. This CDR3 region has 17 residues. Germline CDR1 reads SGDLS; CDR2 reads YYNGEE. DNA of the CDR3: TGTGCCAGCAGCTCTCCCCCGAGGACTAGCGTCCAAGAGACCCAGTACTTC. Encoded protein: CASSSPPRTSVQETQYF.

The V and J genes are TRBV7-9 and TRBJ2-2, with TRBD2 identical over 13 bases. V lost 5 bases to trimming and J lost 1 base; unmatched junction nucleotides: 4. The CDR3 has 17 amino acids. Germline CDR1 reads SEHNR; CDR2 reads FQNEAQ (reference sequence). The DNA for the CDR3 is TGTGCCAGCAGCCTGGGACTAGCGGGACAGAACACCGGGGAGCTGTTTTTT. Its translation: CASSLGLAGQNTGELFF.

The rearrangement links TRBV18 to TRBJ1-4; 9 positions match TRBD1. Germline V lookup: CDR1 KGHSH, CDR2 LQKENI. The CDR3 extends over 15 amino acids. V lost 0 bases, J lost 5 bases, and 1 base stayed unmatched. CDR3 coding DNA: TGTGCCAGCTCACCACCGACAGGGGGGAATGAAAAACTGTTTTTT. It is translated as CASSPPTGGNEKLFF.

The chain carries TRBV5-4 and TRBJ2-7, with 7 positions matching TRBD2. In germline, CDR1 is SGHNT, CDR2 YYREEE (reference sequence). The CDR3 contains 13 residues. The V gene end was trimmed by 3 bases and the J gene end by 8 bases; junction bases not matched to a gene: 8. CDR3 bases: TGTGCCAGCAGCTCCTGGGGAGGGTACAAGCAGTACGTC. This translates into CASSSWGGYKQYV.

J is TRBJ1-2 and V is TRBV9; possibly TRBD1 for D (6 bases). Germline V gene sequence: CDR1 SGDLS, CDR2 YYNGEE. The CDR3 runs 14 residues. V was pared by 3 bases and J by 4 bases, with 13 bases between. The CDR3 protein is CASSGQGQSYGYTF. CDR3 nucleotide sequence: TGTGCCAGCAGCGGTCAGGGGCAGAGCTATGGCTACACCTTC.

The chain has TRBV5-8 and TRBJ2-1; D may be TRBD2 (6 bases). This CDR3 contains 16 residues. The germline V gene has CDR1 SGHTS and CDR2 YDEGEE. With 3 bases removed from V and 0 bases from J, the gap between germline ends came to 13 bases. The DNA for the CDR3 is TGTGCCAGCAGCTCTCTAGCGCCCAGCTCCTACAATGAGCAGTTCTTC. Translating gives CASSSLAPSSYNEQFF.

This CDR3 is CASRLGKDTEAFF. The CDR3 DNA is TGTGCCAGCAGACTAGGGAAGGACACTGAAGCTTTCTTT. The V call is TRBV6-1, the J call TRBJ1-1; D not resolved. The CDR3 runs 13 residues. The germline V gene has CDR1 MNHNS and CDR2 SASEGT. The germline V and J ends were trimmed by 6 bases and 3 bases, with 11 bases remaining between them.

The rearrangement links TRBV7-9 to TRBJ1-6, with unresolved D. Trimming stripped 3 bases from V and 8 bases from J, with 11 bases between. The germline V gene encodes CDR1 SEHNR and CDR2 FQNEAQ (reference sequence). The CDR3 spans 14 residues. CDR3 in DNA: TGTGCCAGCAGCTTGAGGGATACATATTCACCCCTCCACTTT. This sequence encodes CASSLRDTYSPLHF.

V usage is TRBV10-3 and J usage is TRBJ2-5; D ambiguous. Trimming removed 3 bases at V and 1 base at J, with 6 bases between. Germline assignment: CDR1 ENHRY and CDR2 SYGVKD. The CDR3 has 13 residues. CDR3 region: CAISEEFQETQYF. As DNA, the CDR3 is TGTGCCATCAGTGAAGAGTTCCAAGAGACCCAGTACTTC.

About this clone itself: Germline and junction disagree at one end, which may indicate a read error. The chain carries TRBV15 and TRBJ2-1; D is ambiguous. The CDR3 has 15 residues. CDR1 LNHNV and CDR2 YYDKDF come from the germline V gene (reference sequence). The CDR3 is CATSRDSRSDNEQFF. CDR3 nucleotide sequence: TGTGCCACCAGCAGAGATTCGCGCTCCGACAATGAGCAGTTCTTC.